These T cell receptor beta chains were read from a single sample in a study of T cells in Graves' hyperthyroidism and ophthalmopathy. One entry per CDR3 protein, called by TCRdb with MiXCR from the multiplex PCR reads. The sample records around 270,000 distinct CDR3 sequences, approximately 19% being singletons. The sample taken for sequencing was blood. Receptors originate from a man aged 50 or older with Graves' ophthalmopathy. The CDR3 runs from the conserved cysteine through the conserved F or W. D genes are given only for firm matches. Size tells how often a clone was seen (once, few, many) or the class of an expanded clone, and some rows leave it out.

d_gene: -; j_gene: TRBJ2-7; v_gene: TRBV7-8; abundance: many; CDR3nt: TGTGCCAGCAGCTTTCCGGGACGCGCCTACGAGCAGTACTTC; CDR3aa: CASSFPGRAYEQYF
d_gene: TRBD1; j_gene: TRBJ2-7; v_gene: TRBV5-1; abundance: -; CDR3nt: TGCGCCAGCAGCTTGGTACGAGGACAGGGCCAGCCTAACGAGCAGTACTTC; CDR3aa: CASSLVRGQGQPNEQYF
d_gene: -; j_gene: TRBJ2-6; v_gene: TRBV4-1; abundance: -; CDR3nt: TGCGCCAGCAGCCTAAGAACGGGTGGTGGGGCCAACGTCCTGACTTTC; CDR3aa: CASSLRTGGGANVLTF
d_gene: TRBD1; j_gene: TRBJ1-2; v_gene: TRBV24-1; abundance: -; CDR3nt: TGTGCCACGATGGGGGACAGCGCCTATGGCTACACCTTC; CDR3aa: CATMGDSAYGYTF
d_gene: TRBD1; j_gene: TRBJ2-1; v_gene: TRBV18; abundance: many; CDR3nt: TGTGCCAGCTCATCCAGACAGGGTCTAAATGAGCAGTTCTTC; CDR3aa: CASSSRQGLNEQFF
d_gene: TRBD1; j_gene: TRBJ2-7; v_gene: TRBV20-1; abundance: few; CDR3nt: TGCAGTGCTAGAGAGAGTGGACAGGGAGGTTACGAGCAGTACTTC; CDR3aa: CSARESGQGGYEQYF
d_gene: -; j_gene: TRBJ2-2; v_gene: TRBV28; abundance: -; CDR3nt: TGTGCCAGCAGCCCGACACGTAACACCGGGGAGCTGTTTTTT; CDR3aa: CASSPTRNTGELFF
d_gene: -; j_gene: TRBJ2-5; v_gene: TRBV13; abundance: -; CDR3nt: TGTGCCAGCAGCTTTAAGGGTCGGTCGAAGAGTGGGACCCAGTACTTC; CDR3aa: CASSFKGRSKSGTQYF
d_gene: TRBD1; j_gene: TRBJ2-7; v_gene: TRBV11-3; abundance: many; CDR3nt: TGTGCCAGCAGCTCCGGGACAGGGTCCTACGAGCAGTACTTC; CDR3aa: CASSSGTGSYEQYF
d_gene: TRBD2; j_gene: TRBJ2-1; v_gene: TRBV5-1; abundance: once; CDR3nt: TGCGCCAGCTCCAGCGGGGTCCATGAGCAGTTCTTC; CDR3aa: CASSSGVHEQFF
d_gene: TRBD1; j_gene: TRBJ2-7; v_gene: TRBV29-1; abundance: -; CDR3nt: TGCAGCGTTGATTCCGGGACAGGGCTCTACGAGCAGTACTTC; CDR3aa: CSVDSGTGLYEQYF
d_gene: -; j_gene: TRBJ2-1; v_gene: TRBV10-3; abundance: many; CDR3nt: TGTGCCATCAGTGTGGGTGACAATGAGCAGTTCTTC; CDR3aa: CAISVGDNEQFF
d_gene: -; j_gene: TRBJ2-6; v_gene: TRBV15; abundance: few; CDR3nt: TGTGCCACCAGCAGAGATCGGGGGAGCTCTGGGGCCAACGTCCTGACTTTC; CDR3aa: CATSRDRGSSGANVLTF
d_gene: TRBD1; j_gene: TRBJ1-3; v_gene: TRBV3-1; abundance: -; CDR3nt: TGTGCCAGCAGCCCAGGGGGCGCTGGAAACACCATATATTTT; CDR3aa: CASSPGGAGNTIYF
d_gene: TRBD1; j_gene: TRBJ1-1; v_gene: TRBV9; abundance: many; CDR3nt: TGTGCCAGCAGCCCGACAGGGGCGCGGATCACTGAAGCTTTCTTT; CDR3aa: CASSPTGARITEAFF
d_gene: TRBD2; j_gene: TRBJ2-3; v_gene: TRBV10-3; abundance: many; CDR3nt: TGTGCCATCAGTGAGTCGGCGGGAGAGTGGATGGATACGCAGTATTTT; CDR3aa: CAISESAGEWMDTQYF
d_gene: -; j_gene: TRBJ1-2; v_gene: TRBV20-1; abundance: -; CDR3nt: TGCAGTGCTAGTATCCCTGACCACTATGGCTACACCTTC; CDR3aa: CSASIPDHYGYTF
d_gene: TRBD2; j_gene: TRBJ2-1; v_gene: TRBV4-1; abundance: many; CDR3nt: TGCGCCAGCAGCCACCCGGGACTAGCGAGAGGAGCGAACAGGAATGAGCAGTTCTTC; CDR3aa: CASSHPGLARGANRNEQFF
d_gene: TRBD1; j_gene: TRBJ2-7; v_gene: TRBV30; abundance: few; CDR3nt: TGTGCCGGTTGGACAGGGGGCCGACGCGAGCAGTACTTC; CDR3aa: CAGWTGGRREQYF
d_gene: -; j_gene: TRBJ2-7; v_gene: TRBV20-1; abundance: many; CDR3nt: TGCAGTGCTAGGGTACGTTGGGACAAATTACCCTACGAGCAGTACTTC; CDR3aa: CSARVRWDKLPYEQYF
d_gene: -; j_gene: TRBJ1-5; v_gene: TRBV7-8; abundance: -; CDR3nt: TGTGCCAGCAGCATTATGCGGGATCAGCCCCAGCATTTT; CDR3aa: CASSIMRDQPQHF
d_gene: TRBD2; j_gene: TRBJ2-7; v_gene: TRBV28; abundance: many; CDR3nt: TGTGCCAGCAGTTCTGGACTAGCGGGAGGGATAACCTACGAGCAGTACTTC; CDR3aa: CASSSGLAGGITYEQYF
d_gene: -; j_gene: TRBJ2-1; v_gene: TRBV11-2; abundance: many; CDR3nt: TGTGCCAGCAGCACCGGGACGATCTACAATGAGCAGTTCTTC; CDR3aa: CASSTGTIYNEQFF
d_gene: -; j_gene: TRBJ2-1; v_gene: TRBV28; abundance: -; CDR3nt: TGTGCCAGCAGTCCCCGGGACTCTCGGTTCAGGGATGAGCAGTTCTTC; CDR3aa: CASSPRDSRFRDEQFF
d_gene: TRBD2; j_gene: TRBJ2-3; v_gene: TRBV11-2; abundance: few; CDR3nt: TGTGCCAGCAGCCAAGAAAGCGGGAGTATCGCAGATACGCAGTATTTT; CDR3aa: CASSQESGSIADTQYF
d_gene: -; j_gene: TRBJ1-1; v_gene: TRBV19; abundance: few; CDR3nt: TGTGCCAGTAGTCCTCTCCGGACGGCCACTGAAGCTTTCTTT; CDR3aa: CASSPLRTATEAFF
d_gene: -; j_gene: TRBJ2-1; v_gene: TRBV30; abundance: few; CDR3nt: TGTGCCTGGATGAGGGGGACACCTTACAATGAGCAGTTCTTC; CDR3aa: CAWMRGTPYNEQFF
d_gene: -; j_gene: TRBJ2-4; v_gene: TRBV28; abundance: many; CDR3nt: TGTGCCAGCAGTTTTCCTCGGCTTTCCAAAAACATTCAGTACTTC; CDR3aa: CASSFPRLSKNIQYF
d_gene: -; j_gene: TRBJ2-6; v_gene: TRBV28; abundance: few; CDR3nt: TGTGCCAGCAGTTTAGATACAGGACTTGGCTCTGGGGCCAACGTCCTGACTTTC; CDR3aa: CASSLDTGLGSGANVLTF
d_gene: -; j_gene: TRBJ2-4; v_gene: TRBV28; abundance: many; CDR3nt: TGTGCCAGCAGTTCCCCTGATGGGGCCAAAAACATTCAGTACTTC; CDR3aa: CASSSPDGAKNIQYF
d_gene: -; j_gene: TRBJ1-5; v_gene: TRBV27; abundance: many; CDR3nt: TGTGCCAGCAGTCTTAGGGAAGGACAGCCCCAGCATTTT; CDR3aa: CASSLREGQPQHF
d_gene: -; j_gene: TRBJ2-5; v_gene: TRBV5-1; abundance: -; CDR3nt: TGCGCCAGCAGCTTAAAGGGAGACAACATAGGGGAGACCCAGTACTTC; CDR3aa: CASSLKGDNIGETQYF
d_gene: -; j_gene: TRBJ2-7; v_gene: TRBV20-1; abundance: many; CDR3nt: TGCAGTGCTAGAGACCCCACTTATATTTACGAGCAGTACTTC; CDR3aa: CSARDPTYIYEQYF
d_gene: TRBD1; j_gene: TRBJ1-1; v_gene: TRBV5-1; abundance: many; CDR3nt: TGCGCCAGCAGCTTGGACGGACAGGGGGGGACTGAAGCTTTCTTT; CDR3aa: CASSLDGQGGTEAFF
d_gene: TRBD1; j_gene: TRBJ1-5; v_gene: TRBV9; abundance: few; CDR3nt: TGTGCCAGCAGCCCCGCAGGCGGGACAGTTGAGCCCCAGCATTTT; CDR3aa: CASSPAGGTVEPQHF
d_gene: TRBD1; j_gene: TRBJ1-1; v_gene: TRBV18; abundance: many; CDR3nt: TGTGCCAGCTCACCACGGCAGGGGGACACTGAAGCTTTCTTT; CDR3aa: CASSPRQGDTEAFF
d_gene: TRBD1; j_gene: TRBJ1-5; v_gene: TRBV28; abundance: -; CDR3nt: TGTGCCAGCAGTTTGACAGGGACCCAGCATTTT; CDR3aa: CASSLTGTQHF
d_gene: -; j_gene: TRBJ2-7; v_gene: TRBV9; abundance: many; CDR3nt: TGTGCCAGCAGCGTCTCCTACCTCCGGGACCTCGAGCAGTACTTC; CDR3aa: CASSVSYLRDLEQYF
d_gene: -; j_gene: TRBJ2-1; v_gene: TRBV5-1; abundance: -; CDR3nt: TGCGCCAGCAGCTTGGGTGACGGGACACCTATCAATGAGCAGTTCTTC; CDR3aa: CASSLGDGTPINEQFF
d_gene: TRBD2; j_gene: TRBJ2-3; v_gene: TRBV12-3/TRBV12-4; abundance: many; CDR3nt: TGTGCCAGCAGTTTCATGCGCGGAGCGGGAGGCCCCACAGATACGCAGTATTTT; CDR3aa: CASSFMRGAGGPTDTQYF
d_gene: -; j_gene: TRBJ1-5; v_gene: TRBV10-3; abundance: -; CDR3nt: TGTGCCACTTGCACGGGGGATAGCAATCAGCCCCAGCATTTT; CDR3aa: CATCTGDSNQPQHF
d_gene: TRBD2; j_gene: TRBJ2-1; v_gene: TRBV9; abundance: -; CDR3nt: TGTGCCAGCAGCGTAGCTGCAGGGACTAGCAATGAGCAGTTCTTC; CDR3aa: CASSVAAGTSNEQFF
d_gene: TRBD2; j_gene: TRBJ2-5; v_gene: TRBV3-1; abundance: many; CDR3nt: TGTGCCAGCAGCCAAGACGGACCGCGGGGGGCCCAGTACTTC; CDR3aa: CASSQDGPRGAQYF
d_gene: -; j_gene: TRBJ1-3; v_gene: TRBV14; abundance: -; CDR3nt: TGTGCCAGCAGCCAAGGGTCCTCTGGAAACACCATATATTTT; CDR3aa: CASSQGSSGNTIYF
d_gene: -; j_gene: TRBJ1-2; v_gene: TRBV5-6; abundance: -; CDR3nt: TGTGCCAGCAGCTTGGCCTCAGCGATCTATGGCTACACCTTC; CDR3aa: CASSLASAIYGYTF
d_gene: TRBD2; j_gene: TRBJ2-1; v_gene: TRBV24-1; abundance: many; CDR3nt: TGTGCCACCCGAGCGGGAGAGCTCTACAATGAGCAGTTCTTC; CDR3aa: CATRAGELYNEQFF
d_gene: -; j_gene: TRBJ2-4; v_gene: TRBV20-1; abundance: few; CDR3nt: TGCAGTGCCCCAGGACTGGGGGGCGACATTCAGTACTTC; CDR3aa: CSAPGLGGDIQYF
d_gene: -; j_gene: TRBJ2-7; v_gene: TRBV4-2; abundance: few; CDR3nt: TGTGCCAGCAGCCCCGGGGGGCGGGATGCCTACGAGCAGTACTTC; CDR3aa: CASSPGGRDAYEQYF
d_gene: -; j_gene: TRBJ2-1; v_gene: TRBV19; abundance: -; CDR3nt: TGTGCCAGTAGTATCTCGGGGAGAATCGATGAGCAGTTCTTC; CDR3aa: CASSISGRIDEQFF